Sequencing of this TCR beta chain was carried out in a study of siplizumab effects on memory and regulatory T cells. Study-level information: The mixed lymphocyte reactions, run in pairs, contained siplizumab at 0.75 to 1 ug/mL or no drug.

Only in-frame clones appear in the TCRdb table, and some are missing; sequencing was by immunoSEQ multiplex PCR. This table has about 10,000 clones, roughly 50% appearing once. The mixed lymphocyte reaction cells were grown together in coculture at 37°C for about six days. Each population got its own dye, CFSE for responder PBMCs and Violet Dye for stimulator PBMCs, and they were put together 1:1. Details on this clone: What it recognizes is unknown.

Study outcomes and limitations: Mappable alloreactive CD4+ clones averaged roughly 69% Treg-derived with siplizumab versus roughly 25% in controls. Roughly 75-97% of dividing CD4+ or CD8+ clones were without an attributable naive or memory phenotype.

The CDR3 length is 15 residues. The V and J ends lost 0 bases and 0 bases respectively, with 7 bases between them. Germline-derived CDR1 and CDR2 are SGHRS and YFSETQ. This receptor was obtained from a human donor in good health; the cells came from an allogeneic mixed lymphocyte reaction. The chain links TRBV5-1 to TRBJ1-5; the D is unclear. Sequenced input: CFSE-low (dividing) CD4+ T cells sorted from an allogeneic mixed lymphocyte reaction. The CDR3 protein is CASSLDGHSNQPQHF. The CDR3, as DNA: TGCGCCAGCAGCTTGGACGGCCATAGCAATCAGCCCCAGCATTTT.